These 19 T cell receptor beta chains were sequenced from one sample in a study of vaccination and CD4 T cells after COVID-19. Cultured CD4+ T-cell DNA underwent Oncomine TCR Beta short-read sequencing. TCRdb ran MiXCR on the PCR reads and lists one entry per CDR3 protein. The repertoire includes more than 12,000 distinct CDR3 sequences, 74% of them detected once, and around 15% sits in the top ten. The treatment denotes: roughly 10-day PBMC culture with coronavirus spike peptide pools or control peptides (ViraFEST assay). The antigens of these receptors remain unknown. The specimen sequenced was CD4+ T cells from blood, cultured in vitro. All receptors come from a human donor who had recovered from COVID-19.

J is TRBJ2-3 and V is TRBV5-6; D is perhaps TRBD2 (6 bases). The germline gives CDR1 SGHDT, CDR2 YYEEEE. The V gene lost 4 bases and the J gene lost 1 base, with 19 bases spanning the gap. There are 17 residues in the CDR3. In DNA form, the CDR3 reads TGTGCCAGCAGCCCACGGTTTGGGGAGGAGGGCACAGATACGCAGTATTTT. It encodes CASSPRFGEEGTDTQYF.

The chain links TRBV11-3 to TRBJ2-5; 7 positions agree with TRBD1. The CDR3 contains 14 residues. Per germline, CDR1 SGHNT and CDR2 YENEEA. Unmatched junction bases numbered 4, after V lost 5 bases and J lost 1 base. In DNA form, the CDR3 reads TGTGCCAGCAGCCTAGGGACAGCCCAAGAGACCCAGTACTTC. It encodes CASSLGTAQETQYF.

This clonotype was counted only a few times. This chain uses TRBV24-1 with TRBJ2-1, with 7 bases aligning to TRBD2. CDR1 KGHDR and CDR2 SFDVKD come from the germline V gene. CDR3 length: 17 residues. V lost 6 bases and J lost 3; bases outside the gene matches: 13. CDR3 coding DNA: TGTGCCACCAGTCGACCGGTTGGGCGGGAGAGCTACAATGAGCAGTTCTTC. It specifies CATSRPVGRESYNEQFF.

This chain uses TRBV6-5 with TRBJ1-2; 7 nucleotides align to TRBD1. The CDR3 length is 14 residues. V shed 3 bases and J 7 bases; nucleotides not matched to a gene: 8. Germline V lookup: CDR1 MNHEY, CDR2 SVGAGI. The CDR3 region is CASSYSRQGGGYTF. In DNA, the CDR3 is TGTGCCAGCAGTTATTCGCGACAGGGCGGTGGCTACACCTTC.

V and J are TRBV19 and TRBJ2-5; 7 nucleotides line up with TRBD2. Losses at the gene ends were 3 bases for V and 3 bases for J; bases not matched to a gene: 7. The CDR3 consists of 15 residues. Germline CDR1 LNHDA, CDR2 SQIVND (reference sequence). CDR3 protein: CASSISGLVKETQYF. Here the CDR3 DNA reads TGTGCCAGTAGTATCAGTGGACTAGTAAAAGAGACCCAGTACTTC.

In its sample, this clonotype was seen a few times. This chain joins TRBV7-8 and TRBJ2-5; D not certain. Trimming pared 0 bases from V and 1 base from J, leaving 9 bases between. CDR3 length: 15 residues. CDR1 and CDR2 from the germline V gene are SGHVS and FQNEAQ. The CDR3: CASSLAYTFQETQYF. The CDR3 DNA sequence: TGTGCCAGCAGCTTAGCGTATACCTTCCAAGAGACCCAGTACTTC.

The chain couples TRBV28 to TRBJ2-5; 9 positions agree with TRBD1. The DNA matches TRBJ2-7 better at its end, which makes the J call doubtful. CDR1 and CDR2 (germline): MDHEN, SYDVKM. This CDR3 comprises 16 residues. The CDR3, as DNA: TGTGCCAGCATCGGATCAGTGGGACAGGGAACGTACGAGCAGTACTTC. It translates to CASIGSVGQGTYEQYF.

This chain connects TRBV7-2 to TRBJ1-2; 8 bases line up with TRBD1. The CDR3 loop spans 14 amino acids. V was pared by 5 bases and J by 6 bases, with 8 bases of the junction left unmatched. Germline V gene sequence: CDR1 SGHTA, CDR2 FQGNSA. The CDR3 DNA reads TGTGCCAGCAGCCTCGGACAGGGTGAAGATGGCTACACCTTC. Encoded protein: CASSLGQGEDGYTF.

This rearrangement joins TRBV6-5 to TRBJ2-1, with 10 positions matching TRBD2. This CDR3 region has 17 residues. V shed 0 bases and J 8 bases; nucleotides not matched to a gene: 10. Germline values: CDR1 MNHEY, CDR2 SVGAGI. This CDR3 reads CASSYSIRPSGSDEQFF. CDR3 DNA: TGTGCCAGCAGTTACTCGATTCGTCCTAGCGGGAGCGATGAGCAGTTCTTC.

This clonotype was counted only a few times. V usage is TRBV20-1 and J usage is TRBJ2-7, with 8 bases matching TRBD1. V lost 3 bases to trimming and J lost 4 bases; unmatched junction nucleotides: 8. Germline CDR1 DFQATT, CDR2 SNEGSKA (reference sequence). The CDR3 has 14 residues. The CDR3 is CSASPWTGTYEQYF. The CDR3 DNA sequence: TGCAGTGCTAGCCCTTGGACAGGGACTTACGAGCAGTACTTC.

This chain links TRBV4-2 with TRBJ1-5; possibly TRBD1 for D (5 bases). The ends were cut back, 1 base at V and 3 bases at J, with 10 bases in the middle. Germline V gives CDR1 LGHNA, CDR2 YNFKEQ. CDR3 length: 15 residues. The CDR3 sequence: CASSQGDRTNQPQHF. In nucleotides, the CDR3 is TGTGCCAGCAGCCAAGGAGACAGAACCAATCAGCCCCAGCATTTT.

V usage is TRBV28 and J usage is TRBJ1-1, with D possibly matching TRBD1 (5 bases). The germline V and J ends were trimmed by 5 bases and 2 bases, with 12 bases remaining between them. The germline V gene encodes CDR1 MDHEN and CDR2 SYDVKM. The CDR3 extends over 14 amino acids. Here the CDR3 reads CASSQQVLNTEAFF. Here the CDR3 DNA reads TGTGCCAGCAGTCAACAGGTACTTAACACTGAAGCTTTCTTT.

With regard to this clonotype: At one end the junction does not follow the germline gene, possibly because of a read error. This chain links TRBV7-6 with TRBJ2-5; D not resolved. The CDR3 loop spans 13 amino acids. CDR1 is SGHVS, CDR2 FNYEAQ, per germline. CDR3 residues: CASSFPPGETQYF. The CDR3 DNA follows: TGTGCTAGCAGCTTCCCTCCCGGAGAGACCCAGTACTTC.

The chain is built from TRBV30 and TRBJ2-4, with a weak D call TRBD1 (5 bases). The V end was cut by 2 bases, the J end by 7 bases, with 6 bases between. The CDR3 extends over 11 amino acids. Germline V gene lookup returns CDR1 GTSNPN and CDR2 SVGIG (reference sequence). The CDR3: CAWSHRNIQYF. The CDR3 DNA reads as TGTGCCTGGAGTCACAGGAACATTCAGTACTTC. Drawing the rest from reference TRBV30 and TRBJ2-4, the complete variable domain is SQTIHQWPATLVQPVGSPLSLECTVEGTSNPNLYWYRQAAGRGLQLLFYSVGIGQISSEVPQNLSASRPQDRQFILSSKKLLLSDSGFYLCAWSHRNIQYFGAGTRLSVL.

The chain has TRBV6-1 and TRBJ1-5; D unclear. V dropped 1 base and J dropped 0 bases, with 10 bases sitting between them. The germline V gene encodes CDR1 MNHNS and CDR2 SASEGT. This CDR3 has 16 residues. The CDR3 nucleotides are TGTGCCAGCAGTGAAGAATGGGCGGGTAGCAATCAGCCCCAGCATTTT. Its protein product is CASSEEWAGSNQPQHF.

The genes are TRBV7-9 and TRBJ1-2, with 7 positions matching TRBD1. Trimming took 1 base from V and 2 from J; bases not matched to a gene: 7. There are 16 residues in the CDR3. Germline CDR1 is SEHNR and CDR2 is FQNEAQ (reference sequence). This CDR3 is CASSLGGTVGNYGYTF. The CDR3 DNA reads TGTGCCAGCAGCTTAGGAGGGACAGTAGGGAACTATGGCTACACCTTC.

The chain carries TRBV27 and TRBJ2-2, with D maybe TRBD2 (6 bases). Germline V gene sequence: CDR1 MNHEY, CDR2 SMNVEV (reference sequence). This CDR3 contains 15 residues. V lost 6 bases and J lost 4, with 15 bases in between. The CDR3 DNA is TGTGCCAGCAGGCCAGCGGGTAGGGTCACCGGGGAGCTGTTTTTT. Encoded protein: CASRPAGRVTGELFF.

The J gene is TRBJ2-7, the V gene TRBV20-1; the match to TRBD2 covers 7 bases. CDR3 length: 15 residues. In germline, CDR1 is DFQATT, CDR2 SNEGSKA (reference sequence). J lost 0 bases, V lost 4 bases, and 9 bases had no gene match. The CDR3 region has the DNA TGCAGTGCTACCTCCAATAGCGGGTCCTCCTACGAGCAGTACTTC. It translates to CSATSNSGSSYEQYF.

This clonotype was counted only a few times. The chain couples TRBV7-2 to TRBJ2-1; D is undetermined. Looked up from germline, CDR1 is SGHTA and CDR2 is FQGNSA. The CDR3 spans 15 residues. The V end was cut by 5 bases, the J end by 2 bases, with 13 bases between. Here the CDR3 DNA reads TGTGCCAGCAGCCTTCCCTACAAGCCCTACAATGAGCAGTTCTTC. Protein sequence: CASSLPYKPYNEQFF.